This T cell receptor beta chain emerged from a study of lymphopenia after photon versus proton radiotherapy. Germline V lookup: CDR1 SGHTA, CDR2 FQGNSA. The V gene end was trimmed by 5 bases and the J gene end by 7 bases; junction bases not matched to a gene: 10. This CDR3 region has 15 residues. The data were produced by immunoSEQ multiplex PCR, yet TCRdb's version contains in-frame clones alone and is incomplete. The sample lists under 70,000 clones, around 92% seen once, with about 2% in the top ten. This clonotype was sampled from a woman between 35 and 50 years old with cholangiocarcinoma. The sample was peripheral blood, taken from a patient treated with photon-based radiotherapy. V and J are TRBV7-2 and TRBJ1-2; 10 bases are a match to TRBD1. The CDR3 bases are TGTGCCAGCAGCCCCAGACAGGGGGCCATGGGTGGCTACACCTTC. As protein: CASSPRQGAMGGYTF.